This T cell receptor beta chain was identified during a study of cytomegalovirus exposure and HLA in healthy donors. PCR was performed using 60 Vbeta and 13 Jbeta primers. Profiled with immunoSEQ multiplex PCR; TCRdb holds only in-frame clones, not every one. The sample carries some 100,000 clones, 65% to 80% recorded once. All the people who gave samples were healthy bone marrow donors. Looked up from germline, CDR1 is SGHKS and CDR2 is YYEKEE (reference sequence). This CDR3 is 15 amino acids long. The germline V and J ends were trimmed by 3 bases and 6 bases, with 16 bases remaining between them. Study conclusions and caveats: Links to common viral pathogens appeared, in a later analysis, for several of the most significant clusters. The study put under 200 TCR beta chains on its list as cytomegalovirus-associated. In a later analysis, most CMV-associated TCR beta chains appeared HLA-restricted.

Notes on this clone: Its target is not known.

Sequencing was performed on PBMCs. J is TRBJ2-4 and V is TRBV5-5; TRBD1 might be the D (7 bases). The sequence derives from a female donor in good health and CMV-seronegative. The CDR3 DNA reads TGTGCCAGCAGCTCCGGAGGGGGCGGTGGAAACATTCAGTACTTC. Amino acid sequence: CASSSGGGGGNIQYF.